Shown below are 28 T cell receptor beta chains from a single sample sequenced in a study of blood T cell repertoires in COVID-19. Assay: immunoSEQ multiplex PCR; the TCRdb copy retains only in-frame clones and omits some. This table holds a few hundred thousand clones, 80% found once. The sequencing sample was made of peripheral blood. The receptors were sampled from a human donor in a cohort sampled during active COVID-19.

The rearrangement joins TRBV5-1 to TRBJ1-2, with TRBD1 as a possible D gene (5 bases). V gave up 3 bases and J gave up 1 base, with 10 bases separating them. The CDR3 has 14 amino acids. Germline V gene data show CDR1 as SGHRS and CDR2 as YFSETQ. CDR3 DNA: TGCGCCAGCAGCTGGGGGGACCTTAACTATGGCTACACCTTC. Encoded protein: CASSWGDLNYGYTF.

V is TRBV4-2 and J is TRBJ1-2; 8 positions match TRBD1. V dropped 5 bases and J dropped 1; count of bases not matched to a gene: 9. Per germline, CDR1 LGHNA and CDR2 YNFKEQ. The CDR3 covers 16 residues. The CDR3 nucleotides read TGTGCCAGCAGCGGACCGGGACAGGACTTTAACTATGGCTACACCTTC. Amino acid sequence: CASSGPGQDFNYGYTF.

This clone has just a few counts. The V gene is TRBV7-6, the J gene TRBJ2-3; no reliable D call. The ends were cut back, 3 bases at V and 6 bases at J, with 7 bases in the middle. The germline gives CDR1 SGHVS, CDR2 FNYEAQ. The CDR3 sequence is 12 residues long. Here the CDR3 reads CASSFLSDTQYF. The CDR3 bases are TGTGCCAGCAGCTTTCTCTCGGATACGCAGTATTTT.

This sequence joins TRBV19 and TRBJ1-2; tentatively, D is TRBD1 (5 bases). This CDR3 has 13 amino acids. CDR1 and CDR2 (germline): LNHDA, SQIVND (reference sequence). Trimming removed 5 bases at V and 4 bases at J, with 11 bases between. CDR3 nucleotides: TGTGCCAGTAGTTTCGACAGATCCTATGGCTACACCTTC. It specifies CASSFDRSYGYTF.

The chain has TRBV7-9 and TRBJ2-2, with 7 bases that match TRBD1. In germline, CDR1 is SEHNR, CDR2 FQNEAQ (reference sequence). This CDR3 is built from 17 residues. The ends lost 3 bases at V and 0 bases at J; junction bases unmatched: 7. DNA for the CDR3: TGTGCCAGCAGCTTCTACTCCGGGACAGCGAACACCGGGGAGCTGTTTTTT. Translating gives CASSFYSGTANTGELFF.

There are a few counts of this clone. The CDR3 DNA reads as TGTGCCAGTAGTGCGGGACAGAAGAATCAGCCCCAGCATTTT. It translates to CASSAGQKNQPQHF. V and J are TRBV19 and TRBJ1-5; 7 positions agree with TRBD1. This CDR3 region has 14 residues. The germline V gene has CDR1 LNHDA and CDR2 SQIVND (reference sequence). Trimming at V came to 5 bases and at J to 4 bases, leaving 5 bases not matched to a gene.

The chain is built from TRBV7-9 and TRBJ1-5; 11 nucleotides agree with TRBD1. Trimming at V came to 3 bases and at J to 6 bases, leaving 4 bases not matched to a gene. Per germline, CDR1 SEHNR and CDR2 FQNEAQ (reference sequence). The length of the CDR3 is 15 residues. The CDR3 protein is CASSFQDRGPQPQHF. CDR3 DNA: TGTGCCAGCAGCTTCCAGGACAGGGGGCCTCAGCCCCAGCATTTT.

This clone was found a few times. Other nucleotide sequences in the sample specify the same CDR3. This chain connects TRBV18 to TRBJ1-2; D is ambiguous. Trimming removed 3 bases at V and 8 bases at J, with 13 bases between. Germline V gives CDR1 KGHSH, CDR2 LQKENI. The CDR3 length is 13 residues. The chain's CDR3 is CASSPSDTRGYTF. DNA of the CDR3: TGTGCCAGCTCACCCTCCGACACCCGGGGCTACACCTTC.

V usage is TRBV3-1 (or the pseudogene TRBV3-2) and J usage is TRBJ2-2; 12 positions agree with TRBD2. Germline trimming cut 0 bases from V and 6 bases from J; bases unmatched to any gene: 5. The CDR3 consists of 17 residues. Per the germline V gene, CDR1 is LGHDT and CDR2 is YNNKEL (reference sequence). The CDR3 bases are TGTGCCAGCAGCCAAGATCTAGCGGGAGGGGATTCCGGGGAGCTGTTTTTT. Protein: CASSQDLAGGDSGELFF.

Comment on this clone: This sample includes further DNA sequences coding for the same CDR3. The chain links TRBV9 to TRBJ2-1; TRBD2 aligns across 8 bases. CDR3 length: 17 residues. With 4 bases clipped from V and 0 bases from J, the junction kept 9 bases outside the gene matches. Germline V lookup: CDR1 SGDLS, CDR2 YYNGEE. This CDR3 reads CASSLRLAGSSYNEQFF. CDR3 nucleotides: TGTGCCAGCAGCTTACGGTTAGCGGGGAGCTCCTACAATGAGCAGTTCTTC. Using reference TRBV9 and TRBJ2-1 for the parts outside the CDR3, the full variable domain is DSGVTQTPKHLITATGQRVTLRCSPRSGDLSVYWYQQSLDQGLQFLIQYYNGEERAKGNILERFSAQQFPDLHSELNLSSLELGDSALYFCASSLRLAGSSYNEQFFGPGTRLTVL.

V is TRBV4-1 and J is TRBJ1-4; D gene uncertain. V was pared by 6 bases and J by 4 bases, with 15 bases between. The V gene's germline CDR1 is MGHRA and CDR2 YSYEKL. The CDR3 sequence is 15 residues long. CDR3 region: CASRREDGSNEKLFF. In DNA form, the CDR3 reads TGCGCCAGCAGACGGGAGGATGGAAGTAATGAAAAACTGTTTTTT.

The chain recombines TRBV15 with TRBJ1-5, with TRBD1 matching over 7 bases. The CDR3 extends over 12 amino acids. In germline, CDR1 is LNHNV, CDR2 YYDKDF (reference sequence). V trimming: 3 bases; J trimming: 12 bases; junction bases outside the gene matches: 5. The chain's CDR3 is CATSRTTGRQHF. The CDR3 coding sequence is TGTGCCACCAGCAGGACGACAGGGCGCCAGCATTTT. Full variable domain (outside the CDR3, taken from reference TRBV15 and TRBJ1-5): DAMVIQNPRYQVTQFGKPVTLSCSQTLNHNVMYWYQQKSSQAPKLLFHYYDKDFNNEADTPDNFQSRRPNTSFCFLDIRSPGLGDTAMYLCATSRTTGRQHFGDGTRLSIL.

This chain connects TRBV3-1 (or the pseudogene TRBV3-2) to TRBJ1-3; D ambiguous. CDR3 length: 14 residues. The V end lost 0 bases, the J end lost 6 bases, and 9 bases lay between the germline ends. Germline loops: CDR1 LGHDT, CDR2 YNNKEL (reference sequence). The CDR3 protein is CASSQERILNTIYF. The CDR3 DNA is TGTGCCAGCAGCCAAGAGAGGATCCTAAACACCATATATTTT.

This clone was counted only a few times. The CDR3 DNA is TGTGCCAGCAGAGATACGCCGGGACAGGGGGCCAGAGGTGAAGCTTTCTTT. Translation: CASRDTPGQGARGEAFF. The chain recombines TRBV28 with TRBJ1-1, with 12 bases identical to TRBD1. V trimming: 6 bases; J trimming: 7 bases; junction bases outside the gene matches: 15. The CDR3 is made up of 17 amino acids. Germline CDR1 and CDR2: MDHEN and SYDVKM.

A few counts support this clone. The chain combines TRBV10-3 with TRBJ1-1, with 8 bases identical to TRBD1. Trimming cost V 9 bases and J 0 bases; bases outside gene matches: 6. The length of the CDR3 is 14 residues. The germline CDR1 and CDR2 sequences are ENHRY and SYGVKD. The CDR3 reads CAIRTGSLNTEAFF. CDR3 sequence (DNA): TGTGCCATTAGGACAGGGTCTTTGAACACTGAAGCTTTCTTT.

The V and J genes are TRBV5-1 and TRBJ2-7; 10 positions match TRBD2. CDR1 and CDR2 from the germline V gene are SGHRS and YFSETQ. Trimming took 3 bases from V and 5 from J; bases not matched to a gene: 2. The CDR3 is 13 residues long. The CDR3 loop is CASSSLAGDEQYF. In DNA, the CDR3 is TGCGCCAGCAGCTCTCTAGCGGGAGACGAGCAGTACTTC.

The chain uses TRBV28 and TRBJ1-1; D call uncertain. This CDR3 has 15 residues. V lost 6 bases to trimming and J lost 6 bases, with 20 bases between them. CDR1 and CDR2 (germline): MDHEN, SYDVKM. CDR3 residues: CASSSLSGFLSEAFF. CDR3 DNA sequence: TGTGCCAGCAGCTCTCTCTCGGGATTTCTCTCTGAAGCTTTCTTT. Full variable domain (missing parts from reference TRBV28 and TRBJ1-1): DVKVTQSSRYLVKRTGEKVFLECVQDMDHENMFWYRQDPGLGLRLIYFSYDVKMKEKGDIPEGYSVSREKKERFSLILESASTNQTSMYLCASSSLSGFLSEAFFGQGTRLTVV.

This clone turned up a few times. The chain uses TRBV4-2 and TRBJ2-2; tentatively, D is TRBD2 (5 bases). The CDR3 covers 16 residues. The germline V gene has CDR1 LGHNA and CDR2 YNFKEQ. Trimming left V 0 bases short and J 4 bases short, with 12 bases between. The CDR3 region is CASSQDPAESTGELFF. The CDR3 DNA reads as TGTGCCAGCAGCCAAGATCCAGCGGAGAGCACCGGGGAGCTGTTTTTT.

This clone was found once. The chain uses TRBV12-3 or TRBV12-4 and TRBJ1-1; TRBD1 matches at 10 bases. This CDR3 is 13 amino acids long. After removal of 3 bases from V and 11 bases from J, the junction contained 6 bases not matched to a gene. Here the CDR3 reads CASSFDRGRWAFF. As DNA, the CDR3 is TGTGCCAGCAGTTTTGACAGGGGGCGTTGGGCTTTCTTT.

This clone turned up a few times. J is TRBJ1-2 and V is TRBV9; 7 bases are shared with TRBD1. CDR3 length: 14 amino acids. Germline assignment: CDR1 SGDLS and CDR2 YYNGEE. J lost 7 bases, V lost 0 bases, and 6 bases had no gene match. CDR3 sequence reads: CASSVGIGGTGYTF. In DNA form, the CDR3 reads TGTGCCAGCAGCGTAGGTATAGGGGGCACTGGCTACACCTTC.

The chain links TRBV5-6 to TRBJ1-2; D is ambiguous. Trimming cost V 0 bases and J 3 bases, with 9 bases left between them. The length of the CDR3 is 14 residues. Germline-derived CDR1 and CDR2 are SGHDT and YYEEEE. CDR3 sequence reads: CASSLGPTDYGYTF. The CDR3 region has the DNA TGTGCCAGCAGCTTGGGTCCCACAGACTATGGCTACACCTTC.

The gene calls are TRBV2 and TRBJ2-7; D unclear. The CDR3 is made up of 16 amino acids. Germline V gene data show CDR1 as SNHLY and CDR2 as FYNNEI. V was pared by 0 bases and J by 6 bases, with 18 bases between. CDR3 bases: TGTGCCAGCAGTGAAGCGAGAGGTCTAGTTCGTCCCGAGCAGTACTTC. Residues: CASSEARGLVRPEQYF.

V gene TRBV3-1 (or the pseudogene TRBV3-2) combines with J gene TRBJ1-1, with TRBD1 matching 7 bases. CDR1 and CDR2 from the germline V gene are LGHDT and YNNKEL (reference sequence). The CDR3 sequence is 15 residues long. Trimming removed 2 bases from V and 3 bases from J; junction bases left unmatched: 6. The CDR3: CASSQSDRDHTEAFF. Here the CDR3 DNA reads TGTGCCAGCAGCCAATCAGACAGGGACCACACTGAAGCTTTCTTT.

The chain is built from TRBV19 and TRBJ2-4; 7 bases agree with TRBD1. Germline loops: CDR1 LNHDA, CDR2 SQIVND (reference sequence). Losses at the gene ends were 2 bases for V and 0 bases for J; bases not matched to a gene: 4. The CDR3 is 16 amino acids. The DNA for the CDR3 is TGTGCCAGTAGTATATTCGGGACAGAAGCCAAAAACATTCAGTACTTC. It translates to CASSIFGTEAKNIQYF.

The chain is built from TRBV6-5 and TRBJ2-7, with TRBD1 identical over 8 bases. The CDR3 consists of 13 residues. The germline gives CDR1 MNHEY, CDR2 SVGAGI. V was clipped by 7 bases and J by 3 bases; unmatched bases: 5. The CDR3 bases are TGTGCCAGCATTGGACAGGGACTCTACGAGCAGTACTTC. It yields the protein CASIGQGLYEQYF.

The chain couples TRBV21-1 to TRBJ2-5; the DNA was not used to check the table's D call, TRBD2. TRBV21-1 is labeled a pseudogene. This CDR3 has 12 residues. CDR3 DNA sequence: TGTGCCAGCAGCCACTTCCAAGAGACCCAGTACTTC. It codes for CASSHFQETQYF.

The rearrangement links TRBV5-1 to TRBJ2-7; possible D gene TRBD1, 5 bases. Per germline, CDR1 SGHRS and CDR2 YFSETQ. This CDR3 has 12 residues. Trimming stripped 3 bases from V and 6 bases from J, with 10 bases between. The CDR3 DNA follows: TGCGCCAGCAGCTCTCAGGGTATCGAGCAGTACTTC. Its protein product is CASSSQGIEQYF.

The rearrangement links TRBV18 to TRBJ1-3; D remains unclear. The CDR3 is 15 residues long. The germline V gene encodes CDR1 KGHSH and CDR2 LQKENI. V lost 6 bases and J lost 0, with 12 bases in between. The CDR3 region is CASSLGLNSGNTIYF. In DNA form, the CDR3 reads TGTGCCAGCTCTTTGGGCCTTAACTCTGGAAACACCATATATTTT. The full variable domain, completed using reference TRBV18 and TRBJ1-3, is NAGVMQNPRHLVRRRGQEARLRCSPMKGHSHVYWYRQLPEEGLKFMVYLQKENIIDESGMPKERFSAEFPKEGPSILRIQQVVRGDSAAYFCASSLGLNSGNTIYFGEGSWLTVV.